This T cell receptor beta chain was captured by sequencing in a study of T cell changes during pregnancy in multiple sclerosis. CDR1 is SGHNT and CDR2 is YYREEE in the germline V gene (reference sequence). The CDR3 runs 15 residues. V was pared by 6 bases and J by 2 bases, with 9 bases of the junction left unmatched. TCRdb keeps only in-frame clones here, not all; method: immunoSEQ multiplex PCR. The data show about 36,000 clones, 92% seen once. This receptor was identified in a female donor with multiple sclerosis, enrolled in a pregnancy study. The V and J genes are TRBV5-4 and TRBJ2-5; TRBD2 aligns across 8 bases. This specimen was CD4+ T cells from peripheral blood mononuclear cells, taken after pregnancy. The CDR3 DNA is TGTGCCAGCACCCCCGGGGGGGGCATGCAAGAGACCCAGTACTTC. This gives the protein CASTPGGGMQETQYF. The full variable domain, in which reference TRBV5-4 and TRBJ2-5 provide the parts outside the CDR3, is ETGVTQSPTHLIKTRGQQVTLRCSSQSGHNTVSWYQQALGQGPQFIFQYYREEENGRGNFPPRFSGLQFPNYSSELNVNALELDDSALYLCASTPGGGMQETQYFGPGTRLLVL.